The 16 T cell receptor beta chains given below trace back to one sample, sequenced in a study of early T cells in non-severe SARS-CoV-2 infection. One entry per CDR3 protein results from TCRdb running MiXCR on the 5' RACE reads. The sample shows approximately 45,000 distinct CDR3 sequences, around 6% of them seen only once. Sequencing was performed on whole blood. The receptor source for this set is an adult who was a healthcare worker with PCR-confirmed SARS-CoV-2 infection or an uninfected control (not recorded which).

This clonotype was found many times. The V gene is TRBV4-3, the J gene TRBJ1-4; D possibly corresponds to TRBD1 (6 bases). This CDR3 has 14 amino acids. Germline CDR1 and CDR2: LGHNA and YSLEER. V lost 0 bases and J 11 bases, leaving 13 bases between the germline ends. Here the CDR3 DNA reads TGCGCCAGCAGCCAAGACAGGGGAAATGGGAAACTGTTTTTT. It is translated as CASSQDRGNGKLFF.

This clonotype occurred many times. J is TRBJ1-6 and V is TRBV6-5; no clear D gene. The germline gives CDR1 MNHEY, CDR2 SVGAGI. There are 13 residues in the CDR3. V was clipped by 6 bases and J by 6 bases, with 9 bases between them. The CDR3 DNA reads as TGTGCCAGCAGCGGGGTGGGTAATTCACCCCTCCACTTT. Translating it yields CASSGVGNSPLHF.

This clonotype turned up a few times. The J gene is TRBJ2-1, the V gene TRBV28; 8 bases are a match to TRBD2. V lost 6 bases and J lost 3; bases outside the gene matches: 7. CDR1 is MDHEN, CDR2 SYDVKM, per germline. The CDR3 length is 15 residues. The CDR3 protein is CASRLRGANYNEQFF. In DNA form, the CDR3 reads TGTGCCAGCAGACTGCGGGGGGCAAACTACAATGAGCAGTTCTTC.

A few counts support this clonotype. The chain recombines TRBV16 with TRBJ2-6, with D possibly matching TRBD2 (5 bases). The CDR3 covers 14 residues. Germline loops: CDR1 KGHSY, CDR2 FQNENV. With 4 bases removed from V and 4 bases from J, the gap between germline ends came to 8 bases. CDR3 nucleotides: TGTGCCAGCAGCCCCCGCGGGGGGGCCAACGTCCTGACTTTC. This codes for CASSPRGGANVLTF.

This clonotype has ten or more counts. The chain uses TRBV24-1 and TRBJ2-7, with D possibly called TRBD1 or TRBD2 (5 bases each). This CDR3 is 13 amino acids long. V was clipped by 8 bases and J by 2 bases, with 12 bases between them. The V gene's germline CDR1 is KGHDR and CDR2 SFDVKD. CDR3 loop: CATNHGAAYEQYF. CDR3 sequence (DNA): TGTGCCACCAATCACGGGGCAGCCTACGAGCAGTACTTC.

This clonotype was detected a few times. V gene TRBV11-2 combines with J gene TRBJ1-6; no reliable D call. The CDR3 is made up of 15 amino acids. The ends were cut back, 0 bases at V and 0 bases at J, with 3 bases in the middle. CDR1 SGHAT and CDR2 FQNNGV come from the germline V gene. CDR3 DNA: TGTGCCAGCAGCTTAGATCCCTCCTATAATTCACCCCTCCACTTT. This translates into CASSLDPSYNSPLHF.

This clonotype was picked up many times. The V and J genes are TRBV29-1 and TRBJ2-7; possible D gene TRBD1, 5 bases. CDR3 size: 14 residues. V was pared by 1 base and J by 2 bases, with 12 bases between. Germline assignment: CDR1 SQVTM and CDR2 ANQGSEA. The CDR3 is CSVEVAGKAYEQYF. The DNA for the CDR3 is TGCAGCGTTGAAGTGGCAGGGAAGGCCTACGAGCAGTACTTC.

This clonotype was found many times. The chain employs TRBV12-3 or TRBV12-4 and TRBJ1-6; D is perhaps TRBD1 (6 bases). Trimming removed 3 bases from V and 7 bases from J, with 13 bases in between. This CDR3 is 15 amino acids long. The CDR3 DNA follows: TGTGCCAGCAGTTTTCGGGACACAAGCAATTCACCCCTCCACTTT. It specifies CASSFRDTSNSPLHF.

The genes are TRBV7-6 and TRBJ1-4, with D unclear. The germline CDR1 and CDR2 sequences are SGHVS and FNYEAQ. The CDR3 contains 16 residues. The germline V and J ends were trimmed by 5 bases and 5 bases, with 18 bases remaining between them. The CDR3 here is CASSQRSTQKNEKLFF. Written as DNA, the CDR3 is TGTGCCAGCAGCCAACGGAGCACACAGAAAAATGAAAAACTGTTTTTT. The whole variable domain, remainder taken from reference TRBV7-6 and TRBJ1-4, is GAGVSQSPRYKVTKRGQDVALRCDPISGHVSLYWYRQALGQGPEFLTYFNYEAQQDKSGLPNDRFSAERPEGSISTLTIQRTEQRDSAMYRCASSQRSTQKNEKLFFGSGTQLSVL.

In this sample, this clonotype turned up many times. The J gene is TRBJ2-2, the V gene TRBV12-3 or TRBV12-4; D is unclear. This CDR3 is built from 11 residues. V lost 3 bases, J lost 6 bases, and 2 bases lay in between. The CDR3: CASSLSGELFF. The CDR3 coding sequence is TGTGCCAGCAGTTTGTCCGGGGAGCTGTTTTTT.

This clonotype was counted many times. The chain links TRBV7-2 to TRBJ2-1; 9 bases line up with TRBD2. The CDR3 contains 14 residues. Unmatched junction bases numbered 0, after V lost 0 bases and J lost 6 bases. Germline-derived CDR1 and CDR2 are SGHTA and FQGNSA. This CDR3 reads CASSLARGGNEQFF. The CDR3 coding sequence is TGTGCCAGCAGCTTAGCGCGGGGGGGCAATGAGCAGTTCTTC.

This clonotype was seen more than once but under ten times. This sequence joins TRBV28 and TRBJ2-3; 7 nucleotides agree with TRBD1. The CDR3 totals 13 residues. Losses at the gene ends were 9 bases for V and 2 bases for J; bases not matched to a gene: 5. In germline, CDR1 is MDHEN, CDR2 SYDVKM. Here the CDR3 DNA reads TGTGCCAGTTCGGACAGGAACACAGATACGCAGTATTTT. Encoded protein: CASSDRNTDTQYF.

The CDR3 is CASSSLGTGEEKLFF. The CDR3, as DNA: TGTGCCAGCAGCTCGCTCGGGACAGGGGAGGAAAAACTGTTTTTT. The rearrangement uses TRBV7-6 and TRBJ1-4, with 10 bases fitting TRBD1. The V gene's germline CDR1 is SGHVS and CDR2 FNYEAQ. This CDR3 is built from 15 residues. The V and J ends lost 4 bases and 8 bases, in that order; junction bases with no gene match: 7.

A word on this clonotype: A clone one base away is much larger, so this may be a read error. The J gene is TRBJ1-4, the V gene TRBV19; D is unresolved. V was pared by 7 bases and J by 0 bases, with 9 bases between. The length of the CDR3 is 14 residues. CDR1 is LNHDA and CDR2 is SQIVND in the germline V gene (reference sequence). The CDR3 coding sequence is TGTGCCAGTACAGACTGGGCAACTAATGAAAAACTGTTTTTT. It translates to CASTDWATNEKLFF.

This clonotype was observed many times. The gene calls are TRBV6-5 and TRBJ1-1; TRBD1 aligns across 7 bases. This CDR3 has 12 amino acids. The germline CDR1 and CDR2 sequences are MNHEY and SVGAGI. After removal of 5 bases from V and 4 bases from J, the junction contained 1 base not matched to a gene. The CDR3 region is CASSQGGTEAFF. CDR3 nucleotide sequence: TGTGCCAGCAGTCAGGGGGGCACTGAAGCTTTCTTT.

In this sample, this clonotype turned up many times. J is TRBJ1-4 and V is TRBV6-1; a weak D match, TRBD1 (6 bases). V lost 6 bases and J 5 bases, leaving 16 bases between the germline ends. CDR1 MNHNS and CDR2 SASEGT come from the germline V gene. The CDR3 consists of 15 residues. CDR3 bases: TGTGCCAGCAGCAAAGCGACAGGCTGGAATGAAAAACTGTTTTTT. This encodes CASSKATGWNEKLFF.